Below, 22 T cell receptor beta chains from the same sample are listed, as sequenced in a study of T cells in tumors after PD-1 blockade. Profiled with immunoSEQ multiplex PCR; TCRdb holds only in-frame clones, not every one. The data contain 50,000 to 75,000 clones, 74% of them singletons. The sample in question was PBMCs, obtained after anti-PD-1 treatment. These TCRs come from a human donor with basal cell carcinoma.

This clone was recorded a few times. DNA for the CDR3: TGCGCCAGCAGCTTGGAAGGACCCCCTCTCGACTACGAGCAGTACTTC. Protein: CASSLEGPPLDYEQYF. The chain couples TRBV5-1 to TRBJ2-7; D is unclear. Trimming stripped 0 bases from V and 3 bases from J, with 16 bases between. There are 16 residues in the CDR3. Germline-derived CDR1 and CDR2 are SGHRS and YFSETQ.

For the CDR3, the DNA is TGTGCCAGCAGCTTAATGGCTGCTAGCACAGATACGCAGTATTTT. This sequence encodes CASSLMAASTDTQYF. V gene TRBV7-2 combines with J gene TRBJ2-3; no clear D gene. The CDR3 length is 15 residues. V dropped 2 bases and J dropped 0 bases, with 9 bases sitting between them. CDR1 SGHTA and CDR2 FQGNSA come from the germline V gene. Based on the CDR3 plus reference TRBV7-2 and TRBJ2-3, the full variable domain is GAGVSQSPSNKVTEKGKDVELRCDPISGHTALYWYRQSLGQGLEFLIYFQGNSAPDKSGLPSDRFSAERTGGSVSTLTIQRTQQEDSAVYLCASSLMAASTDTQYFGPGTRLTVL.

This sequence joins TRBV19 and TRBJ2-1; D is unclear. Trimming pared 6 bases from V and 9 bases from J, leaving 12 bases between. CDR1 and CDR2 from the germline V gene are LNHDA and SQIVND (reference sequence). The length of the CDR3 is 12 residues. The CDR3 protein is CASRTTRSEQFF. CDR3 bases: TGTGCCAGTAGAACTACCCGTAGTGAGCAGTTCTTC.

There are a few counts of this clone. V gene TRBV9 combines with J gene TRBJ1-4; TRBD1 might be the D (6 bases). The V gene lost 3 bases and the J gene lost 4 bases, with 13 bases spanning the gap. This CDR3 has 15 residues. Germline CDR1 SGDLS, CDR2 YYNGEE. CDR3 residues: CASSARQAHNEKLFF. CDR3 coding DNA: TGTGCCAGCAGCGCCAGACAGGCCCATAATGAAAAACTGTTTTTT.

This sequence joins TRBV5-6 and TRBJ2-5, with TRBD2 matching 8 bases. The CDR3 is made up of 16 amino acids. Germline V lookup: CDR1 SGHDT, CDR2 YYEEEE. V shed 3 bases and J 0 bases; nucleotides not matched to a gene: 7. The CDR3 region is CASSSGAGAYQETQYF. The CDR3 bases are TGTGCCAGCAGCTCCGGAGCGGGGGCTTACCAAGAGACCCAGTACTTC.

The CDR3 DNA sequence: TGTGCCAGCAGTTTGGGCGTATCTAGGGAAGCTTTCTTT. It codes for CASSLGVSREAFF. This chain links TRBV12-3 or TRBV12-4 with TRBJ1-1; D not resolved. The CDR3 has 13 amino acids. V lost 3 bases to trimming and J lost 8 bases, with 13 bases between them.

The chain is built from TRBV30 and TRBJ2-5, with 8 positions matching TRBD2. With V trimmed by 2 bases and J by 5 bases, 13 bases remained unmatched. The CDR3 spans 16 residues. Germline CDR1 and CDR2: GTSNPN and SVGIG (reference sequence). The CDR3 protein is CAWSILAGPTVETQYF. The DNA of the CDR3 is TGTGCCTGGAGTATATTAGCGGGGCCGACAGTGGAGACCCAGTACTTC.

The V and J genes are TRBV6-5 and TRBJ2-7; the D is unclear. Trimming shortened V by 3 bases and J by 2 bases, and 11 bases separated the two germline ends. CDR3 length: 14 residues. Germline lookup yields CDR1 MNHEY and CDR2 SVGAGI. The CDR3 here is CASSYRVGPYEQYF. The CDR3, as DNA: TGTGCCAGCAGTTATAGGGTTGGTCCCTACGAGCAGTACTTC.

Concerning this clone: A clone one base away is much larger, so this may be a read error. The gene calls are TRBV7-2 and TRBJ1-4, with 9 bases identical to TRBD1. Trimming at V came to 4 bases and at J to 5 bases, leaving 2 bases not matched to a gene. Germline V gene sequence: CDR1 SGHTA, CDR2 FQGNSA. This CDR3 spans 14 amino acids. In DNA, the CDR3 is TGTGCCAGCAGCTCCGGGACAGGGAATGAAAAACTGTTTTTT. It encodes CASSSGTGNEKLFF.

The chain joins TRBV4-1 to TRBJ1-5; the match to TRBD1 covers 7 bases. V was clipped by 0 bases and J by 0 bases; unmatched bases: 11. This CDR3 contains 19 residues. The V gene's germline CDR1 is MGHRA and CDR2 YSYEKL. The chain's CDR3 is CASSQEVGGGINSNQPQHF. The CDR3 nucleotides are TGCGCCAGCAGCCAAGAAGTAGGGGGCGGGATAAATAGCAATCAGCCCCAGCATTTT.

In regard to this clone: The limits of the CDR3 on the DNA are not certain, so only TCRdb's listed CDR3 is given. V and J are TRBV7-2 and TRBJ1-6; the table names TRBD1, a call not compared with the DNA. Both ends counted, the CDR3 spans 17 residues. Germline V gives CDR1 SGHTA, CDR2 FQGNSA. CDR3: CASSLVQVGTGAGFVHF.

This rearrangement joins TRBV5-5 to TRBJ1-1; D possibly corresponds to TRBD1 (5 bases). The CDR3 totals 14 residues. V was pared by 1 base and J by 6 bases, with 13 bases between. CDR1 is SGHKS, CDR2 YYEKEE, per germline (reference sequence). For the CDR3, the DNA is TGTGCCAGCAGCTTGTTCAGGGATACCCCTGAAGCTTTCTTT. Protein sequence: CASSLFRDTPEAFF.

The CDR3: CASSAGGNEAFF. In DNA, the CDR3 is TGTGCCAGCAGCGCGGGGGGGAATGAAGCTTTCTTT. The chain couples TRBV9 to TRBJ1-1; D perhaps matches TRBD1 (5 bases). V was trimmed by 3 bases and J by 7 bases, leaving 10 bases between them. The CDR3 length is 12 residues. Germline V CDR1 and CDR2: SGDLS, YYNGEE. The entire variable domain, with the rest obtained from reference TRBV9 and TRBJ1-1, is as follows: DSGVTQTPKHLITATGQRVTLRCSPRSGDLSVYWYQQSLDQGLQFLIQYYNGEERAKGNILERFSAQQFPDLHSELNLSSLELGDSALYFCASSAGGNEAFFGQGTRLTVV.

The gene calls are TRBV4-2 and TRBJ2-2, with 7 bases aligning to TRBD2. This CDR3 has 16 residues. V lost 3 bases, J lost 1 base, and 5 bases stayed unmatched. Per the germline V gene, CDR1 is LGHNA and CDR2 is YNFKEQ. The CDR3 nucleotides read TGTGCCAGCAGCCAGACGGGACTACTGAACACCGGGGAGCTGTTTTTT. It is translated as CASSQTGLLNTGELFF.

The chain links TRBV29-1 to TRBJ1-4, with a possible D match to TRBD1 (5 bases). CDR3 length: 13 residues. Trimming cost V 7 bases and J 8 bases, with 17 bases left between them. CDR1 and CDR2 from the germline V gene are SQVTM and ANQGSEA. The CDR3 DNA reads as TGCAGCGCTAAACGGGACGTCCAGGAAAAACTGTTTTTT. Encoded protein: CSAKRDVQEKLFF.

The DNA of the CDR3 is TGTGCCAGCTCACCAGGGATAGAAACAGATACGCAGTATTTT. Protein: CASSPGIETDTQYF. This chain connects TRBV18 to TRBJ2-3; no reliable D call. There are 14 residues in the CDR3. Germline assignment: CDR1 KGHSH and CDR2 LQKENI. The germline V and J ends were trimmed by 2 bases and 3 bases, with 9 bases remaining between them.

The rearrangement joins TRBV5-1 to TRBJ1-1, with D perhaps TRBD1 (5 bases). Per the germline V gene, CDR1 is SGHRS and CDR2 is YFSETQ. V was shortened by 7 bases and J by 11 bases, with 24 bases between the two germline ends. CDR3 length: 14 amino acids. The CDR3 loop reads CASSMDGGDDRAFF. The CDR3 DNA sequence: TGCGCCAGCTCGATGGATGGGGGGGACGATCGTGCTTTCTTT.

CDR3 nucleotides: TGTGCCAGCAGCGTCGGACAGGGGGCGTTTGGCACAGATACGCAGTATTTT. It specifies CASSVGQGAFGTDTQYF. The rearrangement joins TRBV7-9 to TRBJ2-3; 11 positions match TRBD1. Trimming cost V 5 bases and J 1 base; bases outside gene matches: 8. The CDR3 covers 17 residues. Germline values: CDR1 SEHNR, CDR2 FQNEAQ (reference sequence).

This chain's CDR3 is CASSQSLTGAEIYEQYF. CDR3 DNA sequence: TGCGCCAGCAGTCAATCGTTGACAGGGGCTGAGATATACGAGCAGTACTTC. The chain carries TRBV23-1 and TRBJ2-7; 8 bases fit TRBD1. TRBV23-1 is an ORF; its function is uncertain. The CDR3 spans 17 residues. The trim removed 0 bases at V and 4 bases at J, leaving 11 bases unmatched.

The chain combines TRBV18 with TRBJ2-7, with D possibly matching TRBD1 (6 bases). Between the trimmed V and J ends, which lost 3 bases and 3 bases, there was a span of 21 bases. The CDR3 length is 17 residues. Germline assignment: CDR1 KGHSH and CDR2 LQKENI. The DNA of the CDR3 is TGTGCCAGCTCACCGCCGAGAGGGGGACAAGGGGACTACGAGCAGTACTTC. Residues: CASSPPRGGQGDYEQYF.

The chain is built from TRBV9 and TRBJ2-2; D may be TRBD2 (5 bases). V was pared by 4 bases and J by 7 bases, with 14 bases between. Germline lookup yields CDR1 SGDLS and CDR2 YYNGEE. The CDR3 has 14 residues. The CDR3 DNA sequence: TGTGCCAGCAGCATCGGAGGTTTTGGCGGGGAGCTGTTTTTT. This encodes CASSIGGFGGELFF.

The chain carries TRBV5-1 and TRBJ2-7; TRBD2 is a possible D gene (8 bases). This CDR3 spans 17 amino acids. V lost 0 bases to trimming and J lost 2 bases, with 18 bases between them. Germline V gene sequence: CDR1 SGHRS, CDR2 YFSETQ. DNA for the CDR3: TGCGCCAGCAGCTTGGGAGGGACTAGAACAGGGGCCTACGAGCAGTACTTC. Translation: CASSLGGTRTGAYEQYF. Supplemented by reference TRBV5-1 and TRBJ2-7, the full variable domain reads KAGVTQTPRYLIKTRGQQVTLSCSPISGHRSVSWYQQTPGQGLQFLFEYFSETQRNKGNFPGRFSGRQFSNSRSEMNVSTLELGDSALYLCASSLGGTRTGAYEQYFGPGTRLTVT.